The present TCR beta chain was sequenced within a study of T-cell reconstitution after alpha-beta-depleted transplantation in children. Germline CDR1 is SQVTM and CDR2 is ANQGSEA. The CDR3 contains 12 residues. The germline V and J ends were trimmed by 5 bases and 2 bases, with 10 bases remaining between them. This clonotype was found many times. Unique molecular identifiers were incorporated into the prepared TCRbeta library. Via MiXCR, TCRdb re-called the PCR reads, giving one row per CDR3 protein. Counted here are fewer than 700,000 distinct CDR3 sequences, around 23% occurring once; the ten biggest clones make up 12% to 15%.

The origin of this receptor is a boy under two years old who had a stem cell transplant for acute myeloid leukemia, so the T cells may come from the graft donor. This material consisted of PBMCs, mostly from graft donor cells, taken 360 days after TCRalphabeta/CD19-depleted stem cell transplant. This chain uses TRBV29-1 with TRBJ2-7; D ambiguous. The CDR3 DNA reads as TGCAGCGTTCGGGCCGACCCCTACGAGCAGTACTTC. It encodes CSVRADPYEQYF.